The T cell receptor (beta chain) under discussion was sequenced for a study of T cells after yellow fever vaccination. TCRdb called the 5' RACE reads again in MiXCR, with one record for every CDR3 protein. The table has about 260,000 distinct CDR3 sequences, roughly 5.6% seen once. Germline V gives CDR1 LGHNA, CDR2 YSLEER. The CDR3 contains 17 residues. V was pared by 0 bases and J by 5 bases, with 6 bases of the junction left unmatched. This clonotype came up a few times. Sequenced material: CD4+ T cells sorted from PBMCs, taken on the day of the yellow fever booster vaccination. The receptor's source is a man aged 18 to 29 who received the YFV17D yellow fever vaccine. V and J are TRBV4-3 and TRBJ2-3; TRBD2 matches at 12 bases. In DNA form, the CDR3 reads TGCGCCAGCAGCCAAGAGACTAGCGGGGGAGGTGGAGATACGCAGTATTTT. As protein: CASSQETSGGGGDTQYF.